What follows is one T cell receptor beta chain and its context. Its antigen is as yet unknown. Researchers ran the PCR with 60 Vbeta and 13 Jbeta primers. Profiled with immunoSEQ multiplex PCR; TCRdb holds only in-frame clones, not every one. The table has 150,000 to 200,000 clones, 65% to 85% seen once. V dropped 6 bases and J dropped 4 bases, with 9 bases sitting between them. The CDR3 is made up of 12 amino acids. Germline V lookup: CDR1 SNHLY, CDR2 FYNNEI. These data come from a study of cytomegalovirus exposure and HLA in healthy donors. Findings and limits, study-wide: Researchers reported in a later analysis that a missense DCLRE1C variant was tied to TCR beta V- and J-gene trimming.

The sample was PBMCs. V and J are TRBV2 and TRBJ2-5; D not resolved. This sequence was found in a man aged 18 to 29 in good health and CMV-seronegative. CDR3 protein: CASRISRETQYF. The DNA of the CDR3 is TGTGCCAGCAGGATTAGCAGAGAGACCCAGTACTTC.